The 26 T cell receptor beta chains below all came from one sample that was sequenced in a study of T cell repertoires in cytomegalovirus infection. TCRdb ran MiXCR on the reads and lists one entry per CDR3 protein. The sample shows about 180,000 distinct CDR3 sequences, roughly an eighth of them seen only once. Sequencing was performed on PBMCs. Receptor source: a human donor in good health (CMV status not recorded). Some clones in this sample may be carry-over from other donors' samples.

CDR3 DNA: TGCAGCTTAACCCTCCGGGACAGGGATGGCTACACCTTC. Translated, it gives CSLTLRDRDGYTF. The chain couples TRBV29-1 to TRBJ1-2; 9 nucleotides align to TRBD1. Losses at the gene ends were 8 bases for V and 6 bases for J; bases not matched to a gene: 10. The germline CDR1 and CDR2 sequences are SQVTM and ANQGSEA. The length of the CDR3 is 13 residues.

This clonotype has ten or more counts. The rearrangement uses TRBV7-2 and TRBJ2-3; 13 bases fit TRBD2. The junction had 11 bases not matched to a gene; V was cut back by 5 bases and J by 6 bases. Germline CDR1 and CDR2: SGHTA and FQGNSA. This CDR3 is built from 17 residues. DNA for the CDR3: TGTGCCAGCAGCGCGCAAATTGGGACTAGCGGGGAGGATACGCAGTATTTT. Its protein is CASSAQIGTSGEDTQYF.

This clonotype was picked up many times. This chain uses TRBV7-2 with TRBJ1-3; the match to TRBD1 covers 7 bases. With V trimmed by 7 bases and J by 1 base, 7 bases remained unmatched. Per germline, CDR1 SGHTA and CDR2 FQGNSA. The CDR3 length is 15 residues. CDR3 region: CASILRTGSGNTIYF. The DNA of the CDR3 is TGTGCCAGCATCCTCCGGACAGGTTCTGGAAACACCATATATTTT.

This clonotype was seen many times. The chain joins TRBV7-9 to TRBJ2-7; 13 nucleotides align to TRBD2. CDR1 is SEHNR, CDR2 FQNEAQ, per germline (reference sequence). The V gene end was trimmed by 5 bases and the J gene end by 4 bases; junction bases not matched to a gene: 5. The CDR3 spans 15 residues. CDR3 loop: CASSRTSGGFYEQYF. The CDR3 DNA reads as TGTGCCAGCAGCCGGACTAGCGGGGGCTTTTACGAGCAGTACTTC. Filled out from reference TRBV7-9 and TRBJ2-7, the complete variable domain reads DTGVSQNPRHKITKRGQNVTFRCDPISEHNRLYWYRQTLGQGPEFLTYFQNEAQLEKSRLLSDRFSAERPKGSFSTLEIQRTEQGDSAMYLCASSRTSGGFYEQYFGPGTRLTVT.

This clonotype has at least ten counts. The V and J genes are TRBV10-2 and TRBJ1-1; D call uncertain. The V and J ends lost 4 bases and 1 base respectively, with 4 bases between them. CDR3 length: 12 amino acids. Germline CDR1 is WSHSY and CDR2 is SAAADI. CDR3 region: CASSVGNTEAFF. DNA for the CDR3: TGCGCCAGCAGTGTTGGGAACACTGAAGCTTTCTTT.

This clonotype was picked up a small number of times. The chain uses TRBV6-2 or TRBV6-3 and TRBJ2-2; D unresolved. The length of the CDR3 is 14 residues. Germline CDR1 MNHEY, CDR2 SVGEGT. Between the trimmed V and J ends, which lost 8 bases and 0 bases, there was a span of 10 bases. The CDR3 coding sequence is TGTGCCAGCTTTTACACCTCGAACACCGGGGAGCTGTTTTTT. It codes for CASFYTSNTGELFF.

In this sample, this clonotype turned up a few times. The rearrangement uses TRBV19 and TRBJ2-7; 7 bases fit TRBD2. The CDR3 is made up of 15 amino acids. Germline values: CDR1 LNHDA, CDR2 SQIVND (reference sequence). The V and J ends lost 7 bases and 2 bases, in that order; junction bases with no gene match: 11. CDR3 in DNA: TGTGCCAGTAACGAGGGGAGGGGTGGAACCTACGAGCAGTACTTC. Translating it yields CASNEGRGGTYEQYF.

This clonotype has a count of ten or more. This sequence joins TRBV7-2 and TRBJ1-1; 8 bases are a match to TRBD1. The germline V gene encodes CDR1 SGHTA and CDR2 FQGNSA. V trimming: 0 bases; J trimming: 9 bases; junction bases outside the gene matches: 3. The CDR3 is 13 amino acids. CDR3 in amino acids: CASSLAFRGQAFF. The CDR3 DNA reads as TGTGCCAGCAGCTTAGCTTTCAGGGGGCAAGCTTTCTTT.

This clonotype was counted only a few times. The V gene is TRBV7-8, the J gene TRBJ1-1; D perhaps matches TRBD1 (5 bases). V lost 4 bases and J 4 bases, leaving 10 bases between the germline ends. The germline V gene has CDR1 SGHVS and CDR2 FQNEAQ. There are 13 residues in the CDR3. CDR3 DNA sequence: TGTGCCAGCAGCTCCAGGGAGGCCACTGAAGCTTTCTTT. The encoded protein is CASSSREATEAFF.

Ten or more counts support this clonotype. The rearrangement links TRBV5-6 to TRBJ2-1, with 8 positions matching TRBD1. Germline CDR1 and CDR2: SGHDT and YYEEEE. There are 14 residues in the CDR3. V shed 4 bases, J shed 4 bases, and the junction held 4 bases outside the gene matches. CDR3 in DNA: TGTGCCAGCAGCCTCTGGACAGGGTACAATGAGCAGTTCTTC. Protein product: CASSLWTGYNEQFF.

This clonotype was counted many times. This chain joins TRBV7-2 and TRBJ2-3; 12 nucleotides match TRBD2. The germline V gene encodes CDR1 SGHTA and CDR2 FQGNSA. With V trimmed by 5 bases and J by 6 bases, 3 bases remained unmatched. There are 14 residues in the CDR3. The CDR3 region is CASSKTSGRDTQYF. The CDR3 DNA follows: TGTGCCAGCAGCAAAACTAGCGGGAGGGATACGCAGTATTTT.

This clonotype has a count of ten or more. The V and J genes are TRBV10-3 and TRBJ1-5; tentative D call: TRBD1 (6 bases). The CDR3 is 16 residues long. Looked up from germline, CDR1 is ENHRY and CDR2 is SYGVKD. Between the trimmed V and J ends, which lost 10 bases and 7 bases, there was a span of 26 bases. Here the CDR3 reads CATLPHGRGEEQPQHF. CDR3 DNA: TGTGCCACCCTACCCCACGGCAGGGGCGAGGAGCAGCCCCAGCATTTT.

This clonotype occurred many times. The V gene is TRBV7-9, the J gene TRBJ1-2, with D possibly matching TRBD1 (5 bases). Trimming took off 1 base at V and 3 bases at J, with 12 bases between the two ends. Per germline, CDR1 SEHNR and CDR2 FQNEAQ (reference sequence). This CDR3 is built from 15 residues. The CDR3 DNA reads TGTGCCAGCAGCTTAGAAGCAGGGTTATACTATGGCTACACCTTC. This gives the protein CASSLEAGLYYGYTF.

The chain uses TRBV28 and TRBJ1-4, with 7 positions matching TRBD1. The V gene's germline CDR1 is MDHEN and CDR2 SYDVKM. This CDR3 is built from 15 residues. V shed 10 bases and J 8 bases; nucleotides not matched to a gene: 16. CDR3 nucleotide sequence: TGTGCCACCCAAGGGGCCGACAGGGTTTTAGAAAAACTGTTTTTT. It is translated as CATQGADRVLEKLFF.

This clonotype was recorded at least ten times. This chain connects TRBV6-5 to TRBJ1-1; possibly TRBD1 for D (5 bases). The germline CDR1 and CDR2 sequences are MNHEY and SVGAGI. CDR3 length: 14 residues. The V end lost 2 bases, the J end lost 2 bases, and 9 bases lay between the germline ends. CDR3 region: CASSYRTLNTEAFF. The DNA of the CDR3 is TGTGCCAGCAGTTACAGGACACTAAACACTGAAGCTTTCTTT.

This clonotype was counted many times. The J gene is TRBJ2-7, the V gene TRBV7-9; TRBD1 aligns across 8 bases. This CDR3 region has 13 residues. Trimming took 5 bases from V and 7 from J; bases not matched to a gene: 7. Per germline, CDR1 SEHNR and CDR2 FQNEAQ (reference sequence). The CDR3 nucleotides are TGTGCCAGCAGCGGGACAGGATGGGAAGAGCAGTACTTC. As protein: CASSGTGWEEQYF.

V and J are TRBV19 and TRBJ1-5; a weak D match, TRBD1 (5 bases). Trimming pared 3 bases from V and 5 bases from J, leaving 17 bases between. CDR1 and CDR2 from the germline V gene are LNHDA and SQIVND (reference sequence). CDR3 length: 16 residues. This chain's CDR3 is CASSIRGQAVDQPQHF. The CDR3 nucleotides are TGTGCCAGTAGTATTAGGGGTCAGGCCGTGGATCAGCCCCAGCATTTT.

This clonotype was counted many times. The chain recombines TRBV10-3 with TRBJ2-5; D possibly corresponds to TRBD2 (6 bases). The CDR3 is 15 residues long. Germline loops: CDR1 ENHRY, CDR2 SYGVKD. The V gene lost 5 bases and the J gene lost 4 bases, with 17 bases spanning the gap. The CDR3 sequence is CAISWDLGAGETQYF. The CDR3 coding sequence is TGTGCCATCAGTTGGGACTTAGGAGCAGGAGAGACCCAGTACTTC.

The DNA for the CDR3 is TGTGCCAGCACCCCACAGAACTCCTACGAGCAGTACTTC. This translates into CASTPQNSYEQYF. J is TRBJ2-7 and V is TRBV6-6; D is ambiguous. This CDR3 region has 13 residues. The germline gives CDR1 MNHNY, CDR2 SVGAGI (reference sequence). V dropped 7 bases and J dropped 0 bases, with 10 bases sitting between them.

This clonotype was counted ten times or more. The CDR3 coding sequence is TGTGCCAGTAGTATCGAGGGCGGGGGCGAGCAGTACTTC. Protein: CASSIEGGGEQYF. V usage is TRBV19 and J usage is TRBJ2-7, with TRBD2 matching over 7 bases. Germline V gene data show CDR1 as LNHDA and CDR2 as SQIVND (reference sequence). Germline trimming cut 3 bases from V and 6 bases from J; bases unmatched to any gene: 5. This CDR3 region has 13 residues.

The chain combines TRBV20-1 with TRBJ1-1; D ambiguous. Germline lookup yields CDR1 DFQATT and CDR2 SNEGSKA (reference sequence). The germline V and J ends were trimmed by 5 bases and 0 bases, with 7 bases remaining between them. This CDR3 comprises 12 residues. CDR3 nucleotide sequence: TGCAGTGCTTCTCAGATGAACACTGAAGCTTTCTTT. Translation: CSASQMNTEAFF.

The gene calls are TRBV5-4 and TRBJ2-2; D uncertain. V was cut by 2 bases and J by 0 bases, with 11 bases left in between. The CDR3 consists of 16 residues. Germline CDR1 reads SGHNT; CDR2 reads YYREEE (reference sequence). The CDR3 protein is CASSLSRWANTGELFF. The CDR3 DNA reads as TGTGCCAGCAGCTTATCCCGGTGGGCGAACACCGGGGAGCTGTTTTTT.

This clonotype was recorded at least ten times. This sequence joins TRBV7-2 and TRBJ2-7; D unclear. The CDR3 totals 13 residues. CDR1 and CDR2 from the germline V gene are SGHTA and FQGNSA. V lost 8 bases and J 2 bases, leaving 13 bases between the germline ends. DNA for the CDR3: TGTGCCAGCCGCGAGCTCCTCGCCTACGAGCAGTACTTC. Translated, it gives CASRELLAYEQYF.

This clonotype was counted many times. The chain couples TRBV29-1 to TRBJ2-7; possibly TRBD2 for D (5 bases). Between the trimmed V and J ends, which lost 5 bases and 5 bases, there was a span of 10 bases. Germline CDR1 reads SQVTM; CDR2 reads ANQGSEA. The CDR3 is made up of 11 amino acids. CDR3 sequence (DNA): TGCAGCGTTCTGAGAGGGAACGAGCAGTACTTC. Amino acids: CSVLRGNEQYF.

This rearrangement joins TRBV7-3 to TRBJ2-1; 11 bases fit TRBD2. With V trimmed by 5 bases and J by 4 bases, 4 bases remained unmatched. Germline V gene sequence: CDR1 SGHTA, CDR2 FQGTGA. CDR3 size: 15 residues. The CDR3 here is CASSVRTSGYNEQFF. CDR3 DNA: TGTGCCAGCAGCGTCCGGACTAGCGGGTACAATGAGCAGTTCTTC.

This clonotype was recorded at least ten times. The DNA for the CDR3 is TGTGCCAGCACCCAGGGGGTTTCAACTAATGAAAAACTGTTTTTT. It translates to CASTQGVSTNEKLFF. The V call is TRBV7-9, the J call TRBJ1-4; 7 bases map to TRBD1. Germline-derived CDR1 and CDR2 are SEHNR and FQNEAQ (reference sequence). The CDR3 contains 15 residues. V lost 7 bases, J lost 0 bases, and 5 bases stayed unmatched.